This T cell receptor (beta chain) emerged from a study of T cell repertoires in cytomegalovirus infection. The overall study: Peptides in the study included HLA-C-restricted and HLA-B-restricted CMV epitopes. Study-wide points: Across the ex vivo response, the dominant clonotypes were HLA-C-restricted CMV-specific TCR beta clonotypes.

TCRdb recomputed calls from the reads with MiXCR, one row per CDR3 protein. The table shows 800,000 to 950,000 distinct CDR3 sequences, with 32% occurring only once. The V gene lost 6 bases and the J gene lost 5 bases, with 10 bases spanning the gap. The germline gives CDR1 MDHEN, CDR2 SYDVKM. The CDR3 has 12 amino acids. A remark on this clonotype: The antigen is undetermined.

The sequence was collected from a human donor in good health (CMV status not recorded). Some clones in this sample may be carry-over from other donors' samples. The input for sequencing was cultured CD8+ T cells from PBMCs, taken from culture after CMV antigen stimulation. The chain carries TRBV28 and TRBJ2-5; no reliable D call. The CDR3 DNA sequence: TGTGCCAGCAGGGTCCAAACCGAGACCCAGTACTTC. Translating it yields CASRVQTETQYF. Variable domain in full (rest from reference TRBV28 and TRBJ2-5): DVKVTQSSRYLVKRTGEKVFLECVQDMDHENMFWYRQDPGLGLRLIYFSYDVKMKEKGDIPEGYSVSREKKERFSLILESASTNQTSMYLCASRVQTETQYFGPGTRLLVL.